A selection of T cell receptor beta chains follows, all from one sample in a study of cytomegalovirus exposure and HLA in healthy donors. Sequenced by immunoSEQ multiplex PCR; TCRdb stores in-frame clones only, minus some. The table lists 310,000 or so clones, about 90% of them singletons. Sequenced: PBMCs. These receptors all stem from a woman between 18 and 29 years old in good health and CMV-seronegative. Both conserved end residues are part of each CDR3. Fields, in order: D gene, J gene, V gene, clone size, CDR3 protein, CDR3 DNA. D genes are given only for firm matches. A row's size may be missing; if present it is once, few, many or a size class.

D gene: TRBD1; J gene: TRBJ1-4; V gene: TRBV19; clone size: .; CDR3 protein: CASSMTGSEKLFF; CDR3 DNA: TGTGCCAGTAGTATGACAGGGTCTGAAAAACTGTTTTTT
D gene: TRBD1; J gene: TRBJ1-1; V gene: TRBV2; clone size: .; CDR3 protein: CASRIGTGGTEAFF; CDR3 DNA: TGTGCCAGCAGAATCGGGACAGGGGGCACTGAAGCTTTCTTT
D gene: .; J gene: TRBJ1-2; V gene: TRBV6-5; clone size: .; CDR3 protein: CASSYLGVGEYGYTF; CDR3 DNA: TGTGCCAGCAGTTACCTCGGGGTCGGGGAATATGGCTACACCTTC
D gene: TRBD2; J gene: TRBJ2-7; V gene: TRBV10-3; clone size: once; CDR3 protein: CAIVAGDSYEQYF; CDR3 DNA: TGTGCCATCGTAGCGGGGGACTCCTACGAGCAGTACTTC
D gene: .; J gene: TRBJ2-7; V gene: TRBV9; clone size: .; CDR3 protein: CASSVGGDPGYEQYF; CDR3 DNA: TGTGCCAGCAGCGTAGGGGGGGACCCGGGCTACGAGCAGTACTTC
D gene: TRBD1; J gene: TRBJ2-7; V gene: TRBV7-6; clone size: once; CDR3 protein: CASSLAGTGVNEQYF; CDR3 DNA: TGTGCCAGCAGCTTAGCTGGGACAGGGGTAAACGAGCAGTACTTC
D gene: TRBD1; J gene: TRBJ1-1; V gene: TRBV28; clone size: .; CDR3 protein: CASSSGTGLINTEAFF; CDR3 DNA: TGTGCCAGCAGCTCCGGGACAGGTTTGATAAACACTGAAGCTTTCTTT
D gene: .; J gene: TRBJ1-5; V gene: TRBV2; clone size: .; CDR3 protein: CASTPGQGIQPQHF; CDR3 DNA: TGTGCCAGCACCCCCGGGCAGGGAATTCAGCCCCAGCATTTT
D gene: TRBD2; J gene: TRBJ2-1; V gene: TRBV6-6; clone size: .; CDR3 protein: CASSYGGDNEQFF; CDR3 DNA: TGTGCCAGCAGTTATGGGGGGGACAATGAGCAGTTCTTC
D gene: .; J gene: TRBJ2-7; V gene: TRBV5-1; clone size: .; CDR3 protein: CASTSQSFPYEQYF; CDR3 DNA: TGCGCCAGCACCTCGCAGTCGTTTCCCTACGAGCAGTACTTC
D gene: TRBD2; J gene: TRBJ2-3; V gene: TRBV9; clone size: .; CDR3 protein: CASSVSGGGTDTQYF; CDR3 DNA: TGTGCCAGCAGCGTAAGCGGGGGGGGCACAGATACGCAGTATTTT
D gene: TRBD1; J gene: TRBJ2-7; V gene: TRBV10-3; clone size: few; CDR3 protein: CAVRGLSSYEQYF; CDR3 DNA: TGTGCCGTCAGGGGGCTGAGCTCCTACGAGCAGTACTTC
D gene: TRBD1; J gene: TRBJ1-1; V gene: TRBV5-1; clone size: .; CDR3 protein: CASSWVGTDEAFF; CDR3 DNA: TGCGCCAGCAGTTGGGTTGGGACAGACGAAGCTTTCTTT